This TCR beta chain was identified in a study of T cell responses to AZD1222 COVID-19 vaccine. The method was immunoSEQ multiplex PCR; TCRdb's version includes in-frame clones alone and lacks a portion of them. Of about 73,000 clones in the sample, 80% were seen once. V dropped 6 bases and J dropped 3 bases, with 9 bases sitting between them. Germline V lookup: CDR1 SNHLY, CDR2 FYNNEI. The CDR3 contains 13 residues. This TCR derives from an adult who received the AZD1222 COVID-19 vaccine. The chain couples TRBV2 to TRBJ1-5; weak D call: TRBD1 (5 bases). Sequenced here: peripheral blood, sampled 28 days after the second AZD1222 dose. CDR3 bases: TGTGCCAGCAGGTGGGACTACAATCAGCCCCAGCATTTT. The encoded protein is CASRWDYNQPQHF.